The 18 T cell receptor beta chains reported below all come from one sample, sequenced in a study of blood T cell repertoires in COVID-19. The repertoire was sequenced with immunoSEQ multiplex PCR; TCRdb's copy has only in-frame clones and lacks some. The profile shows about 260,000 clones, approximately 79% of them singletons. Sequencing was performed on PBMCs or T cells enriched from blood (not recorded which). These receptor sequences come from a man aged 25 to 40 with acute COVID-19.

V is TRBV28 and J is TRBJ1-4; D is perhaps TRBD1 (5 bases). Germline CDR1 reads MDHEN; CDR2 reads SYDVKM. Trimming stripped 7 bases from V and 3 bases from J, with 12 bases between. The CDR3 runs to 14 residues. The CDR3 loop is CASIRGTANEKLFF. In DNA form, the CDR3 reads TGTGCCAGCATACGCGGGACGGCTAATGAAAAACTGTTTTTT.

The chain couples TRBV19 to TRBJ2-1, with D tentatively TRBD2 (6 bases). The germline V and J ends were trimmed by 5 bases and 4 bases, with 15 bases remaining between them. The CDR3 contains 15 residues. CDR1 and CDR2 (germline): LNHDA, SQIVND (reference sequence). CDR3 protein: CASSPPGTFYNEQFF. CDR3 bases: TGTGCCAGTAGTCCCCCCGGGACTTTTTACAATGAGCAGTTCTTC.

The chain is built from TRBV10-1 and TRBJ1-5; D perhaps matches TRBD1 (5 bases). The CDR3 spans 14 residues. The V gene's germline CDR1 is WNHNN and CDR2 SYGVQD (reference sequence). The V and J ends lost 4 bases and 9 bases respectively, with 16 bases between them. The CDR3: CASSGGDPGGPQHF. In DNA, the CDR3 is TGCGCCAGCAGTGGCGGGGACCCAGGTGGGCCCCAGCATTTT.

The chain is built from TRBV30 and TRBJ2-3; D is undetermined. V lost 4 bases, J lost 1 base, and 6 bases lay in between. The CDR3 has 12 residues. Germline values: CDR1 GTSNPN, CDR2 SVGIG (reference sequence). CDR3 bases: TGTGCCTGGAACAGCCGCACAGATACGCAGTATTTT. Residues: CAWNSRTDTQYF.

CDR3 DNA sequence: TGTGCCAGCAAGGGGCCTACCTCGTGGGAGACCCAGTACTTC. Translation: CASKGPTSWETQYF. V usage is TRBV2 and J usage is TRBJ2-5; D is perhaps TRBD1 (5 bases). This CDR3 is built from 14 residues. Trimming stripped 7 bases from V and 5 bases from J, with 17 bases between. Germline CDR1 reads SNHLY; CDR2 reads FYNNEI.

The V gene is TRBV13, the J gene TRBJ2-1, with D unclear. CDR3 size: 12 residues. Germline values: CDR1 PRHDT, CDR2 FYEKMQ (reference sequence). The V and J ends lost 2 bases and 9 bases respectively, with 8 bases between them. Here the CDR3 reads CASSLQVFEQFF. Here the CDR3 DNA reads TGTGCCAGCAGCTTACAGGTTTTTGAGCAGTTCTTC.

CDR3 DNA: TGTGCCAGCAGCCAGGGGGACGGTCCTAACTATGGCTACACCTTC. Translation: CASSQGDGPNYGYTF. The rearrangement links TRBV6-2 or TRBV6-3 to TRBJ1-2; 7 bases are shared with TRBD1. Trimming cost V 6 bases and J 0 bases; bases outside gene matches: 7. Germline CDR1 MNHEY, CDR2 SVGEGT. This CDR3 contains 15 residues.

This chain joins TRBV5-1 and TRBJ1-1; D not certain. The germline V gene has CDR1 SGHRS and CDR2 YFSETQ. V gave up 4 bases and J gave up 2 bases, with 12 bases separating them. The length of the CDR3 is 14 residues. This chain's CDR3 is CASSPRAVNTEAFF. The CDR3 DNA sequence: TGCGCCAGCAGCCCCCGCGCGGTCAACACTGAAGCTTTCTTT.

J is TRBJ1-2 and V is TRBV5-4; a weak D match, TRBD1 (5 bases). The germline V gene encodes CDR1 SGHNT and CDR2 YYREEE (reference sequence). V lost 2 bases and J lost 3, with 11 bases in between. The CDR3 runs 14 residues. The CDR3 DNA follows: TGTGCCAGCAGCTTACTGGACACCTACTATGGCTACACCTTC. Translating gives CASSLLDTYYGYTF.

The chain combines TRBV19 with TRBJ1-5; D is perhaps TRBD1 (6 bases). CDR1 is LNHDA and CDR2 is SQIVND in the germline V gene (reference sequence). The V and J ends lost 5 bases and 4 bases respectively, with 9 bases between them. The CDR3 is 13 amino acids. CDR3 sequence reads: CASSPQGNQPQHF. DNA for the CDR3: TGTGCCAGTAGTCCGCAGGGGAATCAGCCCCAGCATTTT.

This clone was seen only a few times. The chain recombines TRBV27 with TRBJ1-5; 12 bases are shared with TRBD1. The CDR3 consists of 19 residues. Trimming at V came to 1 base and at J to 1 base, leaving 8 bases not matched to a gene. The V gene's germline CDR1 is MNHEY and CDR2 SMNVEV (reference sequence). In nucleotides, the CDR3 is TGTGCCAGCAGTTTATATGGGGACAGGGGGCCGAAGAGCAATCAGCCCCAGCATTTT. Translation: CASSLYGDRGPKSNQPQHF.

This clone was detected only a few times. The gene calls are TRBV15 and TRBJ2-2; tentatively, D is TRBD2 (6 bases). Germline CDR1 and CDR2: LNHNV and YYDKDF (reference sequence). Trimming removed 4 bases at V and 6 bases at J, with 15 bases between. This CDR3 comprises 15 residues. The CDR3 region is CATSTHRDSAGELFF. The CDR3, as DNA: TGTGCCACCAGCACACACCGGGACTCCGCCGGGGAGCTGTTTTTT.

This chain connects TRBV11-2 to TRBJ2-1; no clear D gene. In germline, CDR1 is SGHAT, CDR2 FQNNGV. The length of the CDR3 is 14 residues. Deletions cut 5 bases from V and 5 bases from J, with 13 bases between. Written as DNA, the CDR3 is TGTGCCAGCAGCCGAAATCCATCGGACAATGAGCAGTTCTTC. Translating it yields CASSRNPSDNEQFF. Using reference TRBV11-2 and TRBJ2-1 for the parts outside the CDR3, the full variable domain is EAGVAQSPRYKIIEKRQSVAFWCNPISGHATLYWYQQILGQGPKLLIQFQNNGVVDDSQLPKDRFSAERLKGVDSTLKIQPAKLEDSAVYLCASSRNPSDNEQFFGPGTRLTVL.

V is TRBV18 and J is TRBJ2-5, with D unclear. This CDR3 comprises 12 residues. V was shortened by 0 bases and J by 5 bases, with 4 bases between the two germline ends. Germline CDR1 KGHSH, CDR2 LQKENI. The CDR3 sequence: CASSPPRETQYF. DNA of the CDR3: TGTGCCAGCTCACCACCGAGGGAGACCCAGTACTTC.

The chain has TRBV9 and TRBJ1-5; D gene ambiguous. Trimming shortened V by 3 bases and J by 7 bases, and 14 bases separated the two germline ends. The CDR3 is 14 amino acids. The germline CDR1 and CDR2 sequences are SGDLS and YYNGEE. CDR3 coding DNA: TGTGCCAGCAGCGACATCCCTTCTTCACAGCCCCAGCATTTT. Its translation: CASSDIPSSQPQHF.

The chain joins TRBV7-2 to TRBJ1-2, with 7 nucleotides matching TRBD1. The germline gives CDR1 SGHTA, CDR2 FQGNSA. The J segment lost 7 bases and the V segment lost 3 bases, leaving 8 bases of the junction unmatched. This CDR3 has 14 residues. The CDR3 coding sequence is TGTGCCAGCAGCTTCGCCGGGACAGAAGGTGGCTACACCTTC. Residues: CASSFAGTEGGYTF.

The gene calls are TRBV6-6 and TRBJ2-7, with a possible D match to TRBD2 (6 bases). Trimming removed 6 bases at V and 0 bases at J, with 12 bases between. The CDR3 is 14 amino acids. Germline V lookup: CDR1 MNHNY, CDR2 SVGAGI (reference sequence). CDR3 loop: CASSGNSGSYEQYV. The CDR3 DNA reads TGTGCCAGCAGCGGGAATAGCGGCTCCTACGAGCAGTACGTC.

This CDR3 is CASSQVSGGADTQYF. In DNA, the CDR3 is TGTGCCAGCAGCCAAGTTAGCGGGGGGGCAGATACGCAGTATTTT. The rearrangement joins TRBV3-1 (or the pseudogene TRBV3-2) to TRBJ2-3; the match to TRBD2 covers 11 bases. Germline assignment: CDR1 LGHDT and CDR2 YNNKEL (reference sequence). After removal of 1 base from V and 4 bases from J, the junction contained 1 base not matched to a gene. The CDR3 contains 15 residues.